This T cell receptor beta chain is from a study of beta chain features in type 1 diabetes. On the study more broadly: Examination of sorted cells across all samples involved about 100,000,000 cells.

Looked up from germline, CDR1 is MNHEY and CDR2 is SMNVEV (reference sequence). The CDR3 has 15 residues. V gave up 6 bases and J gave up 7 bases; unmatched junction bases: 7. To note about this clone: The antigen remains undetermined.

As every portion of the isolated RNA was reverse transcribed, the sequencing read expressed TCRB transcripts. About 3.57 million reads were obtained on average from naive, central memory and regulatory T cell samples. Using immunoSEQ multiplex PCR, the repertoire was profiled, and TCRdb retains in-frame clones only, with some absent. The profile shows around 150,000 clones, roughly 60% of them singletons. The study's findings and limits: Researchers report that Type 1 diabetes patients had moderately but significantly shorter TCRB CDR3s across all four CD4+ subsets. In the patient group, naive, central memory and Treg TCRB repertoires seemed more alike than in the healthy donor group.

Each sorted population was over 98% pure. The source is a man aged 25 to 45 with type 1 diabetes. The chain recombines TRBV27 with TRBJ1-6, with 9 bases matching TRBD1. The sequencing input was naive CD4+ T cells from blood. DNA for the CDR3: TGTGCCAGCAGCGATATTGGACAGGGGAATTCACCCCTCCACTTT. Its protein product is CASSDIGQGNSPLHF.